These T cell receptor beta chains were read from a single sample in a study of cytomegalovirus exposure and HLA in healthy donors. Data came from immunoSEQ multiplex PCR; TCRdb stores just in-frame clones and leaves some out. The sample has approximately 120,000 clones; 70% to 80% are singletons. What was sequenced was PBMCs. The receptors were gathered from a young man in good health and CMV-seronegative. The CDR3 runs from the conserved cysteine through the conserved F or W. A D gene is named only where the DNA matches it firmly. Size tells how often a clone was seen (once, few, many) or the class of an expanded clone, and some rows leave it out.

CDR3 length,V gene,J gene,clone size,D gene,CDR3 protein,CDR3 DNA
13,TRBV11-2,TRBJ1-2,.,TRBD1,CASGDRDHYGYTF,TGTGCCAGTGGAGACAGGGATCACTATGGCTACACCTTC
13,TRBV15,TRBJ1-5,.,.,CATSRDRVQPQHF,TGTGCCACCAGCAGAGATCGGGTACAGCCCCAGCATTTT
16,TRBV4-2,TRBJ1-2,.,TRBD1,CASSQPSGQGEKGYTF,TGTGCCAGCAGCCAACCCTCTGGACAGGGAGAAAAAGGCTACACCTTC
16,TRBV7-6,TRBJ1-4,.,.,CASSTPRGRGGEKLFF,TGTGCCAGCAGCACGCCGCGGGGGAGGGGTGGCGAAAAACTGTTTTTT
13,TRBV6-1,TRBJ1-4,.,TRBD1,CASKAGGYEKLFF,TGTGCCAGCAAAGCAGGGGGCTATGAAAAACTGTTTTTT
12,TRBV25-1,TRBJ1-2,.,TRBD1,CATLAGGGGYTF,TGTGCCACCCTGGCAGGGGGCGGTGGCTACACCTTC
15,TRBV27,TRBJ1-2,few,.,CASSLTGPSDYGYTF,TGTGCCAGCAGTTTAACAGGGCCGTCAGACTATGGCTACACCTTC
12,TRBV7-9,TRBJ1-1,.,.,CASSPSVAEAFF,TGTGCCAGCAGCCCTAGCGTAGCTGAAGCTTTCTTT
15,TRBV28,TRBJ1-2,.,TRBD1,CASSLWGDRVHGYTF,TGTGCCAGCAGTTTATGGGGAGACAGGGTTCATGGCTACACCTTC
12,TRBV19,TRBJ2-7,.,.,CASSPRHSEQYF,TGTGCCAGTAGTCCAAGACATAGCGAGCAGTACTTC
16,TRBV9,TRBJ2-7,.,.,CASSVGERLSSYEQYF,TGTGCCAGCAGCGTAGGCGAGCGTCTGAGCTCCTACGAGCAGTACTTC
14,TRBV30,TRBJ1-2,.,.,CAWSVTGSGYGYTF,TGTGCCTGGAGTGTAACAGGGTCGGGCTATGGCTACACCTTC